The rows below give T cell receptor beta chains drawn from one sample of a study of cytomegalovirus exposure and HLA in healthy donors. Generated by immunoSEQ multiplex PCR, the TCRdb table keeps only in-frame clones and is missing some. Of 130,000 to 150,000 clones in the sample, approximately 80% are singletons; the top ten hold about 2.4%. Specimen: PBMCs. The receptor set was obtained from a woman aged 18-29 years in good health and CMV-seropositive. Both conserved end residues are part of each CDR3. Each record gives: J gene, V gene, clone size, D gene, CDR3 DNA, CDR3 protein. D genes are given only for firm matches. Expanded clones are given a class, and other clones once, few, many or no size at all.

j_call: TRBJ2-5
v_call: TRBV2
clone_size: .
d_call: .
cdr3_nt: TGTGCCAGCAGAGAGGGGACCCAGTACTTC
cdr3_aa: CASREGTQYF

j_call: TRBJ1-1
v_call: TRBV5-6
clone_size: .
d_call: TRBD1
cdr3_nt: TGTGCCAGCAGCTTGGAACCAGGGGGTGGAAACACTGAAGCTTTCTTT
cdr3_aa: CASSLEPGGGNTEAFF

j_call: TRBJ1-3
v_call: TRBV10-3
clone_size: few
d_call: .
cdr3_nt: TGTGCCATCAGTGCCCCTTCCGGAAACACCATATATTTT
cdr3_aa: CAISAPSGNTIYF

j_call: TRBJ1-3
v_call: TRBV6-5
clone_size: .
d_call: .
cdr3_nt: TGTGCCAGCAGACCCCCCGGGAGCTCTGGAAACACCATATATTTT
cdr3_aa: CASRPPGSSGNTIYF

j_call: TRBJ1-3
v_call: TRBV6-5
clone_size: .
d_call: .
cdr3_nt: TGTGCCAGCCGAACAGCCTCTGGAAACACCATATATTTT
cdr3_aa: CASRTASGNTIYF

j_call: TRBJ2-3
v_call: TRBV6-5
clone_size: .
d_call: .
cdr3_nt: TGTGCCAGCAGTCTGACGGGAAGCACAGATACGCAGTATTTT
cdr3_aa: CASSLTGSTDTQYF

j_call: TRBJ1-1
v_call: TRBV25-1
clone_size: few
d_call: TRBD1
cdr3_nt: TGTGCCAGCAGTGAATGGGGGACAGGGGTAGAAGCTTTCTTT
cdr3_aa: CASSEWGTGVEAFF

j_call: TRBJ2-7
v_call: TRBV28
clone_size: .
d_call: .
cdr3_nt: TGTGCCAGCAGCCCGGGCGGGTCCCGGTCCTACGAGCAGTACTTC
cdr3_aa: CASSPGGSRSYEQYF

j_call: TRBJ1-1
v_call: TRBV5-1
clone_size: .
d_call: .
cdr3_nt: TGCGCCAGCAGCTTGGATTCGAGGAACACTGAAGCTTTCTTT
cdr3_aa: CASSLDSRNTEAFF

j_call: TRBJ2-2
v_call: TRBV27
clone_size: .
d_call: TRBD2
cdr3_nt: TGTGCCAGCAGTTTATCGAGGGTAGCGGGGGCCACCGGGGAGCTGTTTTTT
cdr3_aa: CASSLSRVAGATGELFF

j_call: TRBJ1-6
v_call: TRBV19
clone_size: .
d_call: .
cdr3_nt: TGTGCCAGTAGTATCGCAGGAACCCATTCACCCCTCCACTTT
cdr3_aa: CASSIAGTHSPLHF

j_call: TRBJ2-5
v_call: TRBV27
clone_size: few
d_call: TRBD1
cdr3_nt: TGTGCCAGCAGTTTATTGGCAGGGGGTATTGAGACCCAGTACTTC
cdr3_aa: CASSLLAGGIETQYF

j_call: TRBJ2-7
v_call: TRBV27
clone_size: .
d_call: TRBD1
cdr3_nt: TGTGCCAGCAGTTTATCCCGACAGGGGGGTTACGAGCAGTACTTC
cdr3_aa: CASSLSRQGGYEQYF

j_call: TRBJ2-3
v_call: TRBV5-1
clone_size: .
d_call: TRBD2
cdr3_nt: TGCGCCAGCAGCTTGGTAGCCCTAGCGGGGGGTAACACAGATACGCAGTATTTT
cdr3_aa: CASSLVALAGGNTDTQYF

j_call: TRBJ1-5
v_call: TRBV6-1
clone_size: few
d_call: TRBD1
cdr3_nt: TGTGCCAGCAGTGCGAGACAGGGGGCAGGCAATCAGCCCCAGCATTTT
cdr3_aa: CASSARQGAGNQPQHF

j_call: TRBJ1-5
v_call: TRBV6-1
clone_size: .
d_call: TRBD1
cdr3_nt: TGTGCCAGCCTCCTTCGAGGGGGCACTTGGCAGCCCCAGCATTTT
cdr3_aa: CASLLRGGTWQPQHF

j_call: TRBJ2-3
v_call: TRBV5-6
clone_size: .
d_call: .
cdr3_nt: TGTGCCAGCAGCACATTAGGACAAGGGAACACAGATACGCAGTATTTT
cdr3_aa: CASSTLGQGNTDTQYF

j_call: TRBJ2-1
v_call: TRBV4-1
clone_size: .
d_call: .
cdr3_nt: TGCGCCAGCAGCCAAAAGTGGGGACTTCCTAAAAATGAGCAGTTCTTC
cdr3_aa: CASSQKWGLPKNEQFF

j_call: TRBJ2-7
v_call: TRBV7-9
clone_size: .
d_call: .
cdr3_nt: TGTGCCAGCAGCTCCAGGGGAGCCGGCTCCTACGAGCAGTACTTC
cdr3_aa: CASSSRGAGSYEQYF

j_call: TRBJ2-3
v_call: TRBV7-9
clone_size: .
d_call: TRBD2
cdr3_nt: TGTGCCAGCAGCCGCTCGGGGGGTGGTGGTTCAGATACGCAGTATTTT
cdr3_aa: CASSRSGGGGSDTQYF

j_call: TRBJ2-1
v_call: TRBV6-5
clone_size: .
d_call: TRBD1
cdr3_nt: TGTGCCAGCAGTTACCGAAGACAGGGTCTTATCAATGAGCAGTTCTTC
cdr3_aa: CASSYRRQGLINEQFF

j_call: TRBJ2-6
v_call: TRBV19
clone_size: once
d_call: TRBD1
cdr3_nt: TGTGCCATCAGGGACAGCTCTGGGGCCAACGTCCTGACTTTC
cdr3_aa: CAIRDSSGANVLTF

j_call: TRBJ1-4
v_call: TRBV10-3
clone_size: .
d_call: TRBD1
cdr3_nt: TGTGCCATCAGGGGGGACAGGGGTGATGAAAAACTGTTTTTT
cdr3_aa: CAIRGDRGDEKLFF

j_call: TRBJ2-7
v_call: TRBV28
clone_size: .
d_call: TRBD2
cdr3_nt: TGTGCCAGCAGTTTGGGCAGGGACTACTCCTACGAGCAGTACTTC
cdr3_aa: CASSLGRDYSYEQYF

j_call: TRBJ1-1
v_call: TRBV19
clone_size: .
d_call: TRBD1
cdr3_nt: TGTGCCAGTAGTGTCTCGACAGGGGGCTCCACTGAAGCTTTCTTT
cdr3_aa: CASSVSTGGSTEAFF

j_call: TRBJ2-1
v_call: TRBV7-9
clone_size: .
d_call: TRBD1
cdr3_nt: TGTTCCAGCAGCTTATCTTTTGGACAGGGGGTATCGGATGAGCAGTTCTTC
cdr3_aa: CSSSLSFGQGVSDEQFF

j_call: TRBJ1-2
v_call: TRBV5-1
clone_size: .
d_call: .
cdr3_nt: TGCGCCAGCAGCGCTGGGGGGGCTGGTGTCTACACCTTC
cdr3_aa: CASSAGGAGVYTF

j_call: TRBJ2-1
v_call: TRBV4-3
clone_size: .
d_call: TRBD1
cdr3_nt: TGCGCCAGCAGCCAAGACTGGACAGGGTTGAATGAGCAGTTCTTC
cdr3_aa: CASSQDWTGLNEQFF

j_call: TRBJ2-7
v_call: TRBV15
clone_size: .
d_call: TRBD1
cdr3_nt: TGTGCCACCAGGACAGGGGGAAGCGAGCAGTACTTC
cdr3_aa: CATRTGGSEQYF

j_call: TRBJ2-7
v_call: TRBV5-1
clone_size: .
d_call: TRBD1
cdr3_nt: TGCGCCAGCAGCTTGTCTACCGGGACAGGGGGCGACGAGCAGTACTTC
cdr3_aa: CASSLSTGTGGDEQYF

j_call: TRBJ1-6
v_call: TRBV6-1
clone_size: .
d_call: .
cdr3_nt: TGTGCCAGCAGAGCGGGAGGAGGACCCCTCCACTTT
cdr3_aa: CASRAGGGPLHF

j_call: TRBJ2-5
v_call: TRBV5-6
clone_size: .
d_call: TRBD2
cdr3_nt: TGTGCCAGCAGCCTCCTAGCGGGGGGCCCGGAGGAGACCCAGTACTTC
cdr3_aa: CASSLLAGGPEETQYF

j_call: TRBJ1-1
v_call: TRBV5-4
clone_size: .
d_call: .
cdr3_nt: TGTGCCAGCAGACAGGGCAACACTGAAGCTTTCTTT
cdr3_aa: CASRQGNTEAFF

j_call: TRBJ1-1
v_call: TRBV7-9
clone_size: few
d_call: TRBD1
cdr3_nt: TGTGCCAGCAGCTCGACCCGACAGGGAGTGACCGAAGCTTTCTTT
cdr3_aa: CASSSTRQGVTEAFF

j_call: TRBJ2-5
v_call: TRBV21-1
clone_size: .
d_call: .
cdr3_nt: TGTGCAAGGGGGACCCAGTACTTC
cdr3_aa: CARGTQYF

j_call: TRBJ1-5
v_call: TRBV30
clone_size: .
d_call: .
cdr3_nt: TGTGCCTGGAGTGTACGATCGCGGAGCCTAGATAGCAATCAGCCCCAGCATTTT
cdr3_aa: CAWSVRSRSLDSNQPQHF

j_call: TRBJ2-2
v_call: TRBV4-1
clone_size: .
d_call: .
cdr3_nt: TGCGCCAGCAGCCAATCTACGGTAACCGGGGAGCTGTTTTTT
cdr3_aa: CASSQSTVTGELFF

j_call: TRBJ1-1
v_call: TRBV6-1
clone_size: .
d_call: .
cdr3_nt: TGTGCCAGCAGTGAATTGTTTGGGCAGACCACTGAAGCTTTCTTT
cdr3_aa: CASSELFGQTTEAFF

j_call: TRBJ1-4
v_call: TRBV6-1
clone_size: .
d_call: TRBD1
cdr3_nt: TGTGCCAGCAGTGAAGATGCAACAGGGGGCTGGGAAAAACTGTTTTTT
cdr3_aa: CASSEDATGGWEKLFF

j_call: TRBJ2-1
v_call: TRBV6-5
clone_size: .
d_call: .
cdr3_nt: TGTGCCAGCCGTCACCCGCAGGGGGAGCAGTTCTTC
cdr3_aa: CASRHPQGEQFF

j_call: TRBJ1-6
v_call: TRBV11-3
clone_size: .
d_call: .
cdr3_nt: TGTGCCAGCAGCTTAGGCGGGGATAATTCACCCCTCCACTTT
cdr3_aa: CASSLGGDNSPLHF